These 27 T cell receptor beta chains originate from one sample sequenced in a study of PD-1 blockade in classical Hodgkin lymphoma. Profiled with immunoSEQ multiplex PCR; TCRdb holds only in-frame clones, not every one. The sample lists 12,000 to 15,000 clones; roughly 80% were seen once. Every patient relapsed after autologous stem cell transplantation, and brentuximab vedotin exposure varied. Sequenced here: peripheral blood mononuclear cells (PBMCs), sampled at baseline. These receptors all stem from a human donor with classical Hodgkin lymphoma.

This chain joins TRBV5-6 and TRBJ1-1; TRBD1 matches 9 bases. This CDR3 spans 17 amino acids. CDR1 and CDR2 from the germline V gene are SGHDT and YYEEEE. With 1 base clipped from V and 11 bases from J, the junction kept 18 bases outside the gene matches. This CDR3 is CASSLFTGTGIPTRAFF. The CDR3 coding sequence is TGTGCCAGCAGCTTGTTTACCGGGACAGGGATCCCTACGAGGGCTTTCTTT. Combining the CDR3 with reference TRBV5-6 and TRBJ1-1 gives the whole variable domain DAGVTQSPTHLIKTRGQQVTLRCSPKSGHDTVSWYQQALGQGPQFIFQYYEEEERQRGNFPDRFSGHQFPNYSSELNVNALLLGDSALYLCASSLFTGTGIPTRAFFGQGTRLTVV.

This sequence joins TRBV15 and TRBJ2-1, with D possibly TRBD1 on 6 matching bases. Germline lookup yields CDR1 LNHNV and CDR2 YYDKDF (reference sequence). This CDR3 has 18 amino acids. The ends were cut back, 4 bases at V and 5 bases at J, with 24 bases in the middle. The DNA for the CDR3 is TGTGCCACCAGCAACGCGAGTTTGGGGAGAGGGACAAACAATGAGCAGTTCTTC. Protein sequence: CATSNASLGRGTNNEQFF.

The chain joins TRBV7-9 to TRBJ2-5; a possible D gene is TRBD1 (5 bases). Germline V gives CDR1 SEHNR, CDR2 FQNEAQ (reference sequence). This CDR3 spans 15 amino acids. V was shortened by 1 base and J by 7 bases, with 16 bases between the two germline ends. The CDR3 region has the DNA TGTGCCAGCAGCTTAGACTTTGACAGTCAGGGGACCCAGTACTTC. Its protein product is CASSLDFDSQGTQYF. Supplemented by reference TRBV7-9 and TRBJ2-5, the full variable domain reads DTGVSQNPRHKITKRGQNVTFRCDPISEHNRLYWYRQTLGQGPEFLTYFQNEAQLEKSRLLSDRFSAERPKGSFSTLEIQRTEQGDSAMYLCASSLDFDSQGTQYFGPGTRLLVL.

The chain uses TRBV10-3 and TRBJ2-7, with D unresolved. This CDR3 is 14 amino acids long. Trimming pared 6 bases from V and 0 bases from J, leaving 12 bases between. Germline V gene sequence: CDR1 ENHRY, CDR2 SYGVKD. The DNA for the CDR3 is TGTGCCATCAGCACGGCAGCTTCCTCCTACGAGCAGTACTTC. Protein product: CAISTAASSYEQYF.

This chain connects TRBV19 to TRBJ2-7; weak D call: TRBD1 (6 bases). Trimming cost V 3 bases and J 7 bases, with 16 bases left between them. The CDR3 spans 14 residues. Germline V gene data show CDR1 as LNHDA and CDR2 as SQIVND (reference sequence). CDR3 region: CASSMEDRPWEQYF. In DNA form, the CDR3 reads TGTGCCAGTAGTATGGAGGACAGACCCTGGGAGCAGTACTTC.

The V gene is TRBV11-1, the J gene TRBJ2-2; 7 bases match TRBD1. The CDR3 has 14 residues. In germline, CDR1 is SGHAT, CDR2 FQDESV (reference sequence). Trimming cost V 5 bases and J 7 bases; bases outside gene matches: 7. CDR3 in DNA: TGTGCCAGCAGCCCATACAGGGGCCGCGGGGAGCTGTTTTTT. Encoded protein: CASSPYRGRGELFF.

This chain links TRBV10-2 with TRBJ2-7; D is uncertain. Germline CDR1 is WSHSY and CDR2 is SAAADI. Trimming removed 3 bases at V and 3 bases at J, with 0 bases between. CDR3 length: 10 residues. CDR3 residues: CASSDYEQYF. In DNA form, the CDR3 reads TGCGCCAGCAGTGACTACGAGCAGTACTTC.

In this sample, this clone turned up a few times. The genes are TRBV19 and TRBJ2-5, with D possibly being TRBD1 (6 bases). The CDR3 has 15 residues. Between the trimmed V and J ends, which lost 4 bases and 1 base, there was a span of 13 bases. Germline-derived CDR1 and CDR2 are LNHDA and SQIVND (reference sequence). Here the CDR3 reads CASSKGQTFQETQYF. CDR3 sequence (DNA): TGTGCCAGTAGTAAAGGACAGACCTTCCAAGAGACCCAGTACTTC. The variable domain in full, with the rest retrieved from reference TRBV19 and TRBJ2-5, is DGGITQSPKYLFRKEGQNVTLSCEQNLNHDAMYWYRQDPGQGLRLIYYSQIVNDFQKGDIAEGYSVSREKKESFPLTVTSAQKNPTAFYLCASSKGQTFQETQYFGPGTRLLVL.

In its sample, this clone ranks as medium-sized. CDR3 region: CASSEGGSYEQYF. CDR3 nucleotides: TGTGCCAGCAGTGAAGGGGGATCCTACGAGCAGTACTTC. The V gene is TRBV2, the J gene TRBJ2-7; D gene ambiguous. The V and J ends lost 1 base and 1 base respectively, with 5 bases between them. This CDR3 region has 13 residues. Germline V gene lookup returns CDR1 SNHLY and CDR2 FYNNEI.

This clone appeared a single time. The chain employs TRBV4-2 and TRBJ2-5; D might be TRBD1 (5 bases). The V gene lost 3 bases and the J gene lost 1 base, with 12 bases spanning the gap. The CDR3 has 15 residues. Germline CDR1 and CDR2: LGHNA and YNFKEQ. As DNA, the CDR3 is TGTGCCAGCAGCCAGCTAGGGGAATTCCAAGAGACCCAGTACTTC. Its translation: CASSQLGEFQETQYF.

This clone was seen only a few times. In nucleotides, the CDR3 is TGTGCCAGCACCGGGAGCGGAGACAATGAGCAGTTCTTC. Translation: CASTGSGDNEQFF. This chain joins TRBV2 and TRBJ2-1; D might be TRBD2 (6 bases). Germline-derived CDR1 and CDR2 are SNHLY and FYNNEI. This CDR3 region has 13 residues. V lost 7 bases, J lost 5 bases, and 12 bases lay in between.

This chain links TRBV4-1 with TRBJ1-1, with unresolved D. Germline loops: CDR1 MGHRA, CDR2 YSYEKL. The CDR3 is 14 amino acids. Between the trimmed V and J ends, which lost 1 base and 4 bases, there was a span of 10 bases. CDR3 protein: CASSQAARRTEAFF. For the CDR3, the DNA is TGCGCCAGCAGCCAAGCCGCCAGGCGCACTGAAGCTTTCTTT.

The chain recombines TRBV6-5 with TRBJ1-5, with D unresolved. Germline CDR1 is MNHEY and CDR2 is SVGAGI. The CDR3 covers 15 residues. Trimming removed 9 bases from V and 0 bases from J, with 15 bases in between. The CDR3 loop is CARRPVCVSNQPQHF. DNA of the CDR3: TGTGCCAGGAGACCAGTTTGCGTTAGCAATCAGCCCCAGCATTTT.

This clone appeared a few times. V gene TRBV15 combines with J gene TRBJ2-1; D ambiguous. CDR1 LNHNV and CDR2 YYDKDF come from the germline V gene (reference sequence). The length of the CDR3 is 13 residues. The V end lost 5 bases, the J end lost 1 base, and 6 bases lay between the germline ends. CDR3 bases: TGTGCCACCAGCCTTGGATCCTACAATGAGCAGTTCTTC. Translating gives CATSLGSYNEQFF.

J is TRBJ1-4 and V is TRBV5-6; a possible D gene is TRBD1 (5 bases). The CDR3 consists of 15 residues. Germline CDR1 reads SGHDT; CDR2 reads YYEEEE. V gave up 3 bases and J gave up 3 bases, with 12 bases separating them. The CDR3 here is CASSWGVVANEKLFF. The CDR3 bases are TGTGCCAGCAGCTGGGGGGTGGTGGCTAATGAAAAACTGTTTTTT.

CDR3 loop: CAWTVQWGRGQETQYF. The CDR3 DNA reads TGTGCCTGGACTGTCCAATGGGGCAGGGGTCAAGAGACCCAGTACTTC. This rearrangement joins TRBV30 to TRBJ2-5, with D perhaps TRBD1 (6 bases). The CDR3 contains 16 residues. Per germline, CDR1 GTSNPN and CDR2 SVGIG (reference sequence). Trimming removed 4 bases at V and 2 bases at J, with 20 bases between.

The rearrangement uses TRBV9 and TRBJ2-1, with 7 bases that match TRBD1. In germline, CDR1 is SGDLS, CDR2 YYNGEE. This CDR3 contains 12 residues. The ends lost 4 bases at V and 9 bases at J; junction bases unmatched: 4. The CDR3 loop is CASSQGDGEQFF. CDR3 nucleotide sequence: TGTGCCAGCAGCCAGGGGGATGGTGAGCAGTTCTTC.

The chain links TRBV9 to TRBJ1-2; TRBD1 matches at 8 bases. V lost 4 bases and J lost 4; bases outside the gene matches: 6. Germline CDR1 SGDLS, CDR2 YYNGEE. CDR3 length: 14 residues. This CDR3 reads CASSPRTGGYGYTF. CDR3 DNA sequence: TGTGCCAGCAGCCCGCGTACAGGGGGCTATGGCTACACCTTC.

The genes are TRBV28 and TRBJ2-7; D is unclear. The length of the CDR3 is 11 residues. The V gene lost 5 bases and the J gene lost 5 bases, with 7 bases spanning the gap. The V gene's germline CDR1 is MDHEN and CDR2 SYDVKM. The DNA for the CDR3 is TGTGCCAGCAGTGCGTCTGACGAGCAGTACTTC. As protein: CASSASDEQYF.

J is TRBJ2-7 and V is TRBV7-9; 7 bases are shared with TRBD1. The CDR3 length is 12 residues. V lost 5 bases and J lost 5; bases outside the gene matches: 3. Germline CDR1 SEHNR, CDR2 FQNEAQ (reference sequence). The CDR3 bases are TGTGCCAGCAGCCTGACAGGGAACGAGCAGTACTTC. It specifies CASSLTGNEQYF. Full variable domain (remainder filled in from reference TRBV7-9 and TRBJ2-7): DTGVSQNPRHKITKRGQNVTFRCDPISEHNRLYWYRQTLGQGPEFLTYFQNEAQLEKSRLLSDRFSAERPKGSFSTLEIQRTEQGDSAMYLCASSLTGNEQYFGPGTRLTVT.

The chain combines TRBV20-1 with TRBJ1-2; D perhaps matches TRBD1 (5 bases). With 3 bases removed from V and 8 bases from J, the gap between germline ends came to 10 bases. Germline values: CDR1 DFQATT, CDR2 SNEGSKA (reference sequence). The CDR3 has 11 amino acids. The CDR3 spells CSASQGGGYTF. The CDR3 nucleotides are TGCAGTGCTAGTCAGGGTGGGGGCTACACCTTC.

The V gene is TRBV9, the J gene TRBJ1-1, with D possibly being TRBD1 (5 bases). The CDR3 totals 14 residues. V shed 2 bases and J shed 1 base, with 9 bases lying between them. The germline V gene has CDR1 SGDLS and CDR2 YYNGEE. CDR3 bases: TGTGCCAGCAGCGTGGGACTGCAGAACACTGAAGCTTTCTTT. Its protein product is CASSVGLQNTEAFF.

V usage is TRBV28 and J usage is TRBJ1-1; D ambiguous. The germline CDR1 and CDR2 sequences are MDHEN and SYDVKM. V dropped 3 bases and J dropped 6 bases, with 17 bases sitting between them. This CDR3 spans 15 amino acids. The CDR3: CASSFWGRLRAEAFF. In DNA, the CDR3 is TGTGCCAGCAGTTTTTGGGGTCGACTTAGGGCTGAAGCTTTCTTT.

The chain carries TRBV29-1 and TRBJ1-5, with D possibly matching TRBD1 (5 bases). Germline CDR1 reads SQVTM; CDR2 reads ANQGSEA. This CDR3 region has 17 residues. V lost 4 bases to trimming and J lost 2 bases, with 21 bases between them. The CDR3 protein is CSVVGAASPGGNQPQHF. The CDR3 coding sequence is TGCAGCGTTGTAGGGGCTGCTTCTCCGGGAGGCAATCAGCCCCAGCATTTT.

The V gene is TRBV28, the J gene TRBJ2-5; TRBD2 agrees at 11 bases. V was pared by 2 bases and J by 5 bases, with 4 bases of the junction left unmatched. The CDR3 extends over 15 amino acids. Germline V gene data show CDR1 as MDHEN and CDR2 as SYDVKM. In nucleotides, the CDR3 is TGTGCCAGCAGTTTACTAGCGGGAGGTGTGGAGACCCAGTACTTC. Amino acids: CASSLLAGGVETQYF.

Notes on this clone: The same CDR3 can be traced to other DNA sequences in this sample. The chain uses TRBV10-3 and TRBJ2-7; 8 bases line up with TRBD1. Germline values: CDR1 ENHRY, CDR2 SYGVKD. The CDR3 covers 14 residues. V shed 4 bases and J 2 bases; nucleotides not matched to a gene: 4. CDR3 DNA sequence: TGTGCCATCAGTGGGGGGACAGGACCCTACGAGCAGTACTTC. Its protein is CAISGGTGPYEQYF.

J is TRBJ2-7 and V is TRBV27; maybe TRBD1 (5 bases). The germline gives CDR1 MNHEY, CDR2 SMNVEV (reference sequence). V dropped 6 bases and J dropped 2 bases, with 8 bases sitting between them. The CDR3 runs to 12 residues. CDR3 in amino acids: CASRTAAYEQYF. CDR3 nucleotides: TGTGCCAGCAGGACAGCAGCCTACGAGCAGTACTTC.